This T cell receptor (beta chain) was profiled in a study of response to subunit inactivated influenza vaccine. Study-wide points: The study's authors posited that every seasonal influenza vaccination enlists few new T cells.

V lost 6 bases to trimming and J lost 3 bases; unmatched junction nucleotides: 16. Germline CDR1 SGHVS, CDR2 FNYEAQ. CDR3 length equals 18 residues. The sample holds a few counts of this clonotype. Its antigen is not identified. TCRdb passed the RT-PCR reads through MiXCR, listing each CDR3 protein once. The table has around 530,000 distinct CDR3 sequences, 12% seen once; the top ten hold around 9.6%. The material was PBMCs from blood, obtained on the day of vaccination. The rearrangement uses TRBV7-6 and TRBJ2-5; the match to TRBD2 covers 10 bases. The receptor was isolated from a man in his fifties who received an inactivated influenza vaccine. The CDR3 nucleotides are TGTGCCAGCAGATTCAAGGATGCGATAAGCGGGAGGGAAGAGACCCAGTACTTC. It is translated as CASRFKDAISGREETQYF.